The 12 T cell receptor beta chains given below trace back to one sample, sequenced in a study of molecular identifiers for immune sequencing clone quantification. One entry per CDR3 protein results from TCRdb running MiXCR on the PCR reads. The repertoire holds 88,000 or so distinct CDR3 sequences, with 21% as singletons. The sequenced sample was naive CD8+ T cells from blood, with Jurkat cell RNA spiked in. Subset here: FACS-sorted CD8+CD4-CCR7+CD45RA+ naive T cells. Receptors were obtained from a human donor in good health. Some libraries in this study had Jurkat cell RNA spiked in.

For the CDR3, the DNA is TGTGCCAGCAGCTCCGGCGGGGGGGCAATTTACAATGAGCAGTTCTTC. It codes for CASSSGGGAIYNEQFF. The chain has TRBV7-9 and TRBJ2-1; TRBD2 agrees at 9 bases. CDR1 is SEHNR, CDR2 FQNEAQ, per germline (reference sequence). Unmatched junction bases numbered 8, after V lost 4 bases and J lost 4 bases. CDR3 length: 16 amino acids.

Here the CDR3 DNA reads TGCAGTGCTAGAGGGCTAGCGGCATCCTACGAGCAGTACTTC. Its translation: CSARGLAASYEQYF. The chain combines TRBV20-1 with TRBJ2-7; 7 positions agree with TRBD2. The CDR3 is 14 amino acids. The germline V gene has CDR1 DFQATT and CDR2 SNEGSKA (reference sequence). V lost 1 base and J lost 1; bases outside the gene matches: 4.

There are a few counts of this clonotype. No conserved phenylalanine or tryptophan ends this CDR3, so it is likely a read error. J is TRBJ1-1 and V is TRBV28; D is ambiguous. V lost 2 bases, J lost 6 bases, and 10 bases lay in between. The germline CDR1 and CDR2 sequences are MDHEN and SYDVKM. The CDR3 is 13 residues long. In DNA, the CDR3 is TGTGCCAGCAGTTTAGAGGGTGGGGCTGAAGCTTTCCTT. It translates to CASSLEGGAEAFL.

This clonotype was counted ten times or more. This chain links TRBV5-4 with TRBJ2-7; TRBD2 agrees at 10 bases. V shed 1 base, J shed 1 base, and the junction held 2 bases outside the gene matches. Germline V gene sequence: CDR1 SGHNT, CDR2 YYREEE (reference sequence). The CDR3 contains 15 residues. The CDR3 sequence: CASSLTSGISYEQYF. The CDR3 DNA sequence: TGTGCCAGCAGCTTGACTAGCGGGATTTCCTACGAGCAGTACTTC.

This clonotype appeared many times. The chain recombines TRBV13 with TRBJ2-1; TRBD1 matches 8 bases. Per germline, CDR1 PRHDT and CDR2 FYEKMQ (reference sequence). The CDR3 runs to 14 residues. Trimming cost V 5 bases and J 6 bases; bases outside gene matches: 6. CDR3 protein: CASSTWDRPNEQFF. The CDR3 region has the DNA TGTGCCAGCAGCACATGGGACAGGCCCAATGAGCAGTTCTTC.

This clonotype has at least ten counts. The chain employs TRBV20-1 and TRBJ2-1; D not resolved. The CDR3 runs 13 residues. The germline V gene has CDR1 DFQATT and CDR2 SNEGSKA (reference sequence). Trimming cost V 6 bases and J 1 base, with 10 bases left between them. Here the CDR3 reads CSALLVSYNEQFF. The CDR3 coding sequence is TGCAGTGCCTTGCTAGTTTCCTACAATGAGCAGTTCTTC.

The chain employs TRBV7-3 and TRBJ2-1, with 8 positions matching TRBD2. The CDR3 is 16 residues long. After removal of 5 bases from V and 1 base from J, the junction contained 7 bases not matched to a gene. Germline V CDR1 and CDR2: SGHTA, FQGTGA. The CDR3 bases are TGTGCCAGCAGCCCCCGGGGGGGGTCTTCCTACAATGAGCAGTTCTTC. Its translation: CASSPRGGSSYNEQFF. The variable domain in full, with the rest retrieved from reference TRBV7-3 and TRBJ2-1, is GAGVSQTPSNKVTEKGKYVELRCDPISGHTALYWYRQSLGQGPEFLIYFQGTGAADDSGLPNDRFFAVRPEGSVSTLKIQRTERGDSAVYLCASSPRGGSSYNEQFFGPGTRLTVL.

Turning to this clonotype: A much bigger clone sits one base away, suggesting this may be a read error. V and J are TRBV4-1 and TRBJ2-5, with TRBD2 matching over 9 bases. The CDR3 totals 15 residues. The trim removed 0 bases at V and 7 bases at J, leaving 6 bases unmatched. Germline-derived CDR1 and CDR2 are MGHRA and YSYEKL. The CDR3: CASSQDSGGAGTQYF. CDR3 in DNA: TGCGCCAGCAGCCAAGATAGCGGGGGAGCAGGGACCCAGTACTTC.

J is TRBJ2-7 and V is TRBV4-1, with D perhaps matching TRBD2 (6 bases). V lost 0 bases to trimming and J lost 3 bases, with 15 bases between them. The CDR3 totals 16 residues. Germline V gives CDR1 MGHRA, CDR2 YSYEKL. The CDR3 sequence is CASSQEGGTPVYEQYF. The CDR3 DNA reads TGCGCCAGCAGCCAAGAAGGAGGGACTCCGGTCTACGAGCAGTACTTC.

The chain links TRBV3-1 to TRBJ2-5, with 13 nucleotides matching TRBD2. V lost 2 bases and J lost 0; bases outside the gene matches: 12. CDR1 and CDR2 (germline): LGHDT, YNNKEL (reference sequence). There are 20 residues in the CDR3. The CDR3 region has the DNA TGTGCCAGCAGCCAACGTCCTGGACTAGCGGGGGAGACATACCAAGAGACCCAGTACTTC. Amino acids: CASSQRPGLAGETYQETQYF.

This clonotype was seen repeatedly, ten times or more. The chain employs TRBV7-9 and TRBJ2-7; 8 bases map to TRBD2. This CDR3 spans 17 amino acids. The V segment lost 5 bases and the J segment 5 bases; nucleotides outside the gene matches: 17. Germline-derived CDR1 and CDR2 are SEHNR and FQNEAQ (reference sequence). The CDR3 sequence is CASSLPPKVSGSHEQYF. The CDR3 DNA reads TGTGCCAGCAGCCTCCCCCCTAAGGTCAGCGGGAGTCACGAGCAGTACTTC.

The chain is built from TRBV25-1 and TRBJ2-7; 7 bases are a match to TRBD2. The ends lost 0 bases at V and 4 bases at J; junction bases unmatched: 6. There are 15 residues in the CDR3. Germline CDR1 and CDR2: MGHDK and SYGVNS. For the CDR3, the DNA is TGTGCCAGCAGTGAATACGCGGGAGTGGCGTACGAGCAGTACTTC. It specifies CASSEYAGVAYEQYF.